This TCR beta chain derives from a study of T cells in Graves' hyperthyroidism and ophthalmopathy. Study-wide results and caveats: The blood repertoire included most of the expanded thyroid clonotypes above 0.001.

TCR beta CDR3 sequences were amplified from RNA transcripts. The HTBI primer set drove a first-round RT-PCR of the TCR CDR3. One entry per CDR3 protein, called by TCRdb with MiXCR from the multiplex PCR reads. The table has hundreds of thousands of distinct CDR3 sequences, approximately 14% seen once. Stability of Graves' hyperthyroidism was defined as absent ophthalmopathy progression within 18 months. Diagnoses rested on clinical symptoms, serum thyroxine and TRAb, thyroid ultrasound and orbital computed tomography. Fresh peripheral blood, approximately 10 ml, yielded the PBMCs. This CDR3 comprises 17 residues. Germline V gene sequence: CDR1 SGHNT, CDR2 YYREEE (reference sequence). The V segment lost 4 bases and the J segment 2 bases; nucleotides outside the gene matches: 11. Concerning this clonotype itself: Its specificity is unknown.

Sample: blood. The clonotype was recovered from a woman aged 18 to 35 with Graves' hyperthyroidism. This chain joins TRBV5-4 and TRBJ2-7; TRBD2 matches at 11 bases. CDR3 coding DNA: TGTGCCAGCAGCCCAGGGACTAGCGGAATCGGGGCCTACGAGCAGTACTTC. It yields the protein CASSPGTSGIGAYEQYF.